This TCR beta chain was sequenced in a study of OX40 agonist ivuxolimab in advanced cancers. The overall study: Every 2 weeks, patients got intravenous ivuxolimab at one of six dose levels (0.01-10 mg/kg).

Points on this clone: Its antigen is as yet unknown.

Data came from immunoSEQ multiplex PCR; TCRdb stores just in-frame clones and leaves some out. The repertoire has 75,000 to 95,000 clones, about 88% of them found once; the top ten carry about 2.6%. The ends lost 2 bases at V and 2 bases at J; junction bases unmatched: 4. The CDR3 is made up of 15 amino acids. Germline V CDR1 and CDR2: MNHNS, SASEGT. Study-level results: Among the least clonally expanded were partial responders at 0.1-3.0 mg/kg.

The chain is built from TRBV6-1 and TRBJ2-5; 8 nucleotides agree with TRBD1. The receptor was isolated from an adult with an advanced solid tumor such as melanoma, head and neck, liver or kidney cancer. The material was CD4+ or CD8+ T cells sorted from blood, obtained in a trial of the OX40 agonist ivuxolimab. DNA for the CDR3: TGTGCCAGCAGTGAAACGGACAGGGCACAAGAGACCCAGTACTTC. Translation gives CASSETDRAQETQYF.